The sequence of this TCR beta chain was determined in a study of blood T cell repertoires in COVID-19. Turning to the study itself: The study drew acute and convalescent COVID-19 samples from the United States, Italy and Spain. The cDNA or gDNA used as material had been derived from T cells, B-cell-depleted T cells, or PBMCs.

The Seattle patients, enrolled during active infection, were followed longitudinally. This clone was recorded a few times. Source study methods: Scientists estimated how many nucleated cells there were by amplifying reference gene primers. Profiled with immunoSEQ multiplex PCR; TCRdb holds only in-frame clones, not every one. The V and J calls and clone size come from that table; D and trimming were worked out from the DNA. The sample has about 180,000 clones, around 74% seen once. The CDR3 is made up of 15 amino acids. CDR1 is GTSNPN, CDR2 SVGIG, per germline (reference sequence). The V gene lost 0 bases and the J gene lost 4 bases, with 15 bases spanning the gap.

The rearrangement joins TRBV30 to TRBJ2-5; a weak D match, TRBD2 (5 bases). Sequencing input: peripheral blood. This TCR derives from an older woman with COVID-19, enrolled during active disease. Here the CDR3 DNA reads TGTGCCTGGAGTGTGAGGGTTATAGGGCGAGAGACCCAGTACTTC. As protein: CAWSVRVIGRETQYF.